This T cell receptor beta chain was identified in a study of high-grade serous ovarian cancer treatment subgroups. Study observations and caveats: Repertoire similarity ranged roughly 0.11 to 0.85 between tumors of one patient.

Produced via immunoSEQ multiplex PCR; TCRdb's table is partial and in-frame only. The data hold under 15,000 clones, with 88% observed a single time. In the case of this clone: Its antigen is currently unknown.

The tumor samples were collected prior to definitive surgery or chemotherapy. The V segment lost 5 bases and the J segment 2 bases; nucleotides outside the gene matches: 8. The germline V gene encodes CDR1 SEHNR and CDR2 FQNEAQ (reference sequence). The CDR3 sequence is 15 residues long. The chain recombines TRBV7-9 with TRBJ2-5; 7 positions agree with TRBD1. Source material: tumor tissue. This receptor was taken from a human donor with high-grade serous ovarian cancer. The CDR3 loop reads CASSLPGTEQETQYF. As DNA, the CDR3 is TGTGCCAGCAGCCTCCCCGGGACAGAACAAGAGACCCAGTACTTC.